Each of the 22 T cell receptor beta chains below was sequenced from the same sample in a study of lymphopenia after photon versus proton radiotherapy. TCRdb's table, derived via immunoSEQ multiplex PCR, lists solely in-frame clones and lacks some. Of some 38,000 clones listed, about 94% are singletons. This sample comprised peripheral blood, obtained from a patient treated with photon-based radiotherapy. These receptors were obtained from a man aged 55 to 70 with cholangiocarcinoma.

The gene calls are TRBV4-1 and TRBJ2-7; 8 bases are shared with TRBD1. This CDR3 contains 15 residues. V dropped 3 bases and J dropped 3; count of bases not matched to a gene: 7. The germline gives CDR1 MGHRA, CDR2 YSYEKL. CDR3 region: CASSHERTGYYEQYF. The CDR3 DNA reads as TGCGCCAGCAGCCACGAACGGACAGGGTACTACGAGCAGTACTTC.

The chain is built from TRBV6-4 and TRBJ2-2; 8 positions match TRBD1. V shed 6 bases, J shed 2 bases, and the junction held 5 bases outside the gene matches. There are 15 residues in the CDR3. Germline CDR1 and CDR2: MRHNA and SNTAGT. CDR3 in amino acids: CASREGQANTGELFF. As DNA, the CDR3 is TGTGCCAGCAGAGAGGGACAGGCAAACACCGGGGAGCTGTTTTTT.

CDR3 amino acids: CASSLDSRPLYGYTF. CDR3 coding DNA: TGCGCCAGCAGCTTGGATTCCAGGCCGCTCTATGGCTACACCTTC. The V and J genes are TRBV5-1 and TRBJ1-2; D gene uncertain. V dropped 0 bases and J dropped 4 bases, with 13 bases sitting between them. CDR3 length equals 15 residues. Germline V lookup: CDR1 SGHRS, CDR2 YFSETQ. The whole variable domain, filled in from reference TRBV5-1 and TRBJ1-2, reads KAGVTQTPRYLIKTRGQQVTLSCSPISGHRSVSWYQQTPGQGLQFLFEYFSETQRNKGNFPGRFSGRQFSNSRSEMNVSTLELGDSALYLCASSLDSRPLYGYTFGSGTRLTVV.

This chain joins TRBV9 and TRBJ1-2; unclear D gene. CDR3 size: 16 residues. From germline, CDR1 is SGDLS and CDR2 YYNGEE. V lost 3 bases and J 1 base, leaving 16 bases between the germline ends. Written as DNA, the CDR3 is TGTGCCAGCAGCGCGGTAGCAGATCCCATTAACTATGGCTACACCTTC. It codes for CASSAVADPINYGYTF.

The chain employs TRBV5-6 and TRBJ2-7; 7 positions agree with TRBD1. Germline V CDR1 and CDR2: SGHDT, YYEEEE. CDR3 size: 13 residues. J gave up 5 bases and V 5 bases, and 7 bases lay outside the gene matches. CDR3 in amino acids: CASRNQGDHEQYF. The DNA for the CDR3 is TGTGCCAGCAGAAATCAGGGGGATCACGAGCAGTACTTC.

This clone was seen a single time. The chain links TRBV18 to TRBJ1-5; 8 nucleotides match TRBD1. Germline V CDR1 and CDR2: KGHSH, LQKENI. The CDR3 contains 15 residues. Trimming at V came to 2 bases and at J to 5 bases, leaving 5 bases not matched to a gene. The CDR3 sequence is CASSPDRGLDQPQHF. The DNA for the CDR3 is TGTGCCAGCTCACCAGACAGGGGATTGGATCAGCCCCAGCATTTT.

CDR3 nucleotides: TGTGCCAGCGCTAGGGAGGGCCGCGTCACCGGGGAGCTGTTTTTT. It encodes CASAREGRVTGELFF. The V gene is TRBV2, the J gene TRBJ2-2, with 7 bases aligning to TRBD2. The CDR3 consists of 15 residues. Per the germline V gene, CDR1 is SNHLY and CDR2 is FYNNEI. The V and J ends lost 8 bases and 4 bases, in that order; junction bases with no gene match: 10.

The rearrangement uses TRBV6-5 and TRBJ1-1; D remains ambiguous. Germline CDR1 MNHEY, CDR2 SVGAGI. The CDR3 is 13 residues long. V was trimmed by 2 bases and J by 0 bases, leaving 4 bases between them. The CDR3 is CASSYTLNTEAFF. In DNA form, the CDR3 reads TGTGCCAGCAGTTACACCTTGAACACTGAAGCTTTCTTT.

The chain is built from TRBV19 and TRBJ2-7; D might be TRBD2 (6 bases). Germline lookup yields CDR1 LNHDA and CDR2 SQIVND (reference sequence). This CDR3 has 14 residues. V was trimmed by 5 bases and J by 3 bases, leaving 14 bases between them. The DNA of the CDR3 is TGTGCCAGTAGTCGACGGGACTTGGACTACGAGCAGTACTTC. It yields the protein CASSRRDLDYEQYF. The full variable domain, its missing parts supplied by reference TRBV19 and TRBJ2-7, is DGGITQSPKYLFRKEGQNVTLSCEQNLNHDAMYWYRQDPGQGLRLIYYSQIVNDFQKGDIAEGYSVSREKKESFPLTVTSAQKNPTAFYLCASSRRDLDYEQYFGPGTRLTVT.

The CDR3 nucleotides are TGTGCCAGTAGTGCCCGACCTGGGTACGAGCAGTACTTC. Protein product: CASSARPGYEQYF. The chain couples TRBV19 to TRBJ2-7, with D unclear. The ends were cut back, 5 bases at V and 4 bases at J, with 12 bases in the middle. Germline CDR1 is LNHDA and CDR2 is SQIVND (reference sequence). The CDR3 has 13 residues.

The chain carries TRBV27 and TRBJ2-1; 10 bases are shared with TRBD2. Germline V gene data show CDR1 as MNHEY and CDR2 as SMNVEV (reference sequence). After removal of 5 bases from V and 7 bases from J, the junction contained 11 bases not matched to a gene. The CDR3 consists of 16 residues. DNA of the CDR3: TGTGCCAGCAGTCCAATTATAGCGGGAGGACGGAATGAGCAGTTCTTC. This translates into CASSPIIAGGRNEQFF.

The chain employs TRBV7-6 and TRBJ2-2, with TRBD2 as a possible D gene (6 bases). There are 16 residues in the CDR3. Trimming shortened V by 5 bases and J by 4 bases, and 17 bases separated the two germline ends. The germline CDR1 and CDR2 sequences are SGHVS and FNYEAQ. This CDR3 is CASSLVARGSTGELFF. In DNA, the CDR3 is TGTGCCAGCAGCCTCGTCGCGCGGGGTAGCACCGGGGAGCTGTTTTTT.

The chain links TRBV28 to TRBJ1-5; TRBD1 matches 8 bases. The length of the CDR3 is 14 residues. The germline V gene has CDR1 MDHEN and CDR2 SYDVKM. The V and J ends lost 6 bases and 7 bases, in that order; junction bases with no gene match: 8. The CDR3 DNA sequence: TGTGCCAGCAGAACGCAGGGGGCGGGACAGCCCCAGCATTTT. As protein: CASRTQGAGQPQHF.

The chain uses TRBV11-2 and TRBJ1-5, with 8 bases matching TRBD1. This CDR3 region has 16 residues. Per germline, CDR1 SGHAT and CDR2 FQNNGV. J was trimmed by 7 bases and V by 4 bases; bases with no gene match: 12. The CDR3 nucleotides read TGTGCCAGCAGCTATGGAGGGCCAGGGGGCAGGCAGCCCCAGCATTTT. It codes for CASSYGGPGGRQPQHF.

The rearrangement links TRBV4-1 to TRBJ1-2, with D possibly being TRBD1 (6 bases). The germline V and J ends were trimmed by 0 bases and 5 bases, with 16 bases remaining between them. Germline CDR1 and CDR2: MGHRA and YSYEKL. The CDR3 consists of 16 residues. CDR3 nucleotides: TGCGCCAGCAGCCAAGATTCGGGGGGGCGCGGGTATGGCTACACCTTC. Amino acids: CASSQDSGGRGYGYTF.

The rearrangement links TRBV7-6 to TRBJ1-4, with a possible D match to TRBD1 (6 bases). V was cut by 1 base and J by 0 bases, with 9 bases left in between. Germline V gene lookup returns CDR1 SGHVS and CDR2 FNYEAQ. CDR3 size: 16 residues. CDR3 sequence (DNA): TGTGCCAGCAGCTTAGTAGGACAGACAACTAATGAAAAACTGTTTTTT. Protein product: CASSLVGQTTNEKLFF.

V usage is TRBV4-2 and J usage is TRBJ2-7, with TRBD2 matching over 7 bases. The CDR3 is made up of 12 amino acids. The ends lost 3 bases at V and 6 bases at J; junction bases unmatched: 2. CDR1 LGHNA and CDR2 YNFKEQ come from the germline V gene. This CDR3 is CASSQGTTEQYF. The CDR3 DNA sequence: TGTGCCAGCAGCCAGGGGACTACCGAGCAGTACTTC.

The chain has TRBV2 and TRBJ2-7, with 11 bases aligning to TRBD2. There are 15 residues in the CDR3. The V and J ends lost 5 bases and 3 bases, in that order; junction bases with no gene match: 6. Per the germline V gene, CDR1 is SNHLY and CDR2 is FYNNEI. CDR3 bases: TGTGCCAGCAGTCTAACCGGACTAGCGGGCTACGAGCAGTACTTC. Amino acids: CASSLTGLAGYEQYF.

This clone was observed a handful of times. The chain carries TRBV19 and TRBJ1-5; D not certain. The CDR3 totals 15 residues. V shed 2 bases and J shed 2 bases, with 10 bases lying between them. Per germline, CDR1 LNHDA and CDR2 SQIVND (reference sequence). The CDR3 here is CASSIPRLGNQPQHF. In nucleotides, the CDR3 is TGTGCCAGTAGTATACCCAGGCTTGGCAATCAGCCCCAGCATTTT. Together with reference TRBV19 and TRBJ1-5, the CDR3 gives the full variable domain: DGGITQSPKYLFRKEGQNVTLSCEQNLNHDAMYWYRQDPGQGLRLIYYSQIVNDFQKGDIAEGYSVSREKKESFPLTVTSAQKNPTAFYLCASSIPRLGNQPQHFGDGTRLSIL.

V and J are TRBV27 and TRBJ2-2, with 9 positions matching TRBD1. V was clipped by 4 bases and J by 4 bases; unmatched bases: 4. The CDR3 loop spans 15 amino acids. Germline V gene data show CDR1 as MNHEY and CDR2 as SMNVEV (reference sequence). The CDR3 region has the DNA TGTGCCAGCAGTTCCTCGACAGGGGGCACCGGGGAGCTGTTTTTT. Encoded protein: CASSSSTGGTGELFF.

The genes are TRBV7-3 and TRBJ2-1; D may be TRBD1 or TRBD2 (5 bases each). CDR1 is SGHTA and CDR2 is FQGTGA in the germline V gene. CDR3 length: 12 residues. Trimming took 2 bases from V and 8 from J, leaving 7 bases between them. CDR3: CASSLLGDEQFF. CDR3 nucleotide sequence: TGTGCCAGCAGCTTATTGGGGGATGAGCAGTTCTTC.

This rearrangement joins TRBV5-1 to TRBJ1-5; 8 bases fit TRBD1. V shed 0 bases, J shed 5 bases, and the junction held 4 bases outside the gene matches. CDR1 SGHRS and CDR2 YFSETQ come from the germline V gene. This CDR3 has 15 amino acids. CDR3 sequence (DNA): TGCGCCAGCAGCTTGGGACAGGGGTTGGATCAGCCCCAGCATTTT. Encoded protein: CASSLGQGLDQPQHF.